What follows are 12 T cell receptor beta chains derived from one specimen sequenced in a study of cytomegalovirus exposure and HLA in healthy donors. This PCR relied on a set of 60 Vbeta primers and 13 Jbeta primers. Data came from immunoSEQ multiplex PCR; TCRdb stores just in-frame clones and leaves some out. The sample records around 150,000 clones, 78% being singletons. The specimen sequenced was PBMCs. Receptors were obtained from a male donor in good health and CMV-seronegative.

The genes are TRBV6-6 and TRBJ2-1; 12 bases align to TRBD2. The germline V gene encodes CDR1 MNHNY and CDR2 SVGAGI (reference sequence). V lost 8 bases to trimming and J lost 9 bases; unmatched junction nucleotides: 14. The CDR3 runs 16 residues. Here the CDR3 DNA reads TGTGCCAGCGAGCTAGCGGGAGGGTTATCCTACGGTGAGCAGTTCTTC. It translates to CASELAGGLSYGEQFF.

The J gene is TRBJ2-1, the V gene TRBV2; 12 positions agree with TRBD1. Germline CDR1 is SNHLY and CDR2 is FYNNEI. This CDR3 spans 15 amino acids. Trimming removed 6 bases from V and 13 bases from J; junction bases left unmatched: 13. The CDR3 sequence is CASRPGQGAQVRQFF. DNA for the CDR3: TGTGCCAGCAGACCGGGACAGGGGGCCCAGGTCCGCCAGTTCTTC.

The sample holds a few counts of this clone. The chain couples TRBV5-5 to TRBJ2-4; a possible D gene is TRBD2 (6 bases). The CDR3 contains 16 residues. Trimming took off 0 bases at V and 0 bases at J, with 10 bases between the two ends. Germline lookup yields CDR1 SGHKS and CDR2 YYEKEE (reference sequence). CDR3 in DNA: TGTGCCAGCAGCTTGGTGGGAGGCCTAGCCAAAAACATTCAGTACTTC. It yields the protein CASSLVGGLAKNIQYF.

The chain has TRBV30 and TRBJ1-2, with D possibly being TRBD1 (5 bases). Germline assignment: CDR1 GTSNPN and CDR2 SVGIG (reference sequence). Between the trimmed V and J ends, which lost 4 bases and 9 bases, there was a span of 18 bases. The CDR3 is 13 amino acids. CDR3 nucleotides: TGTGCCTGGAAGAATAAAGGGGCGGCCAGCTACACCTTC. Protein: CAWKNKGAASYTF.

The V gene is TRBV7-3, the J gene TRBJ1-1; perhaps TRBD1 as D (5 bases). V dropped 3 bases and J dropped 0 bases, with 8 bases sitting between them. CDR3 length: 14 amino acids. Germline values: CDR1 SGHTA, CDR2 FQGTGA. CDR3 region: CASSFGGLNTEAFF. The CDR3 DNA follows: TGTGCCAGCAGCTTTGGGGGGTTGAACACTGAAGCTTTCTTT.

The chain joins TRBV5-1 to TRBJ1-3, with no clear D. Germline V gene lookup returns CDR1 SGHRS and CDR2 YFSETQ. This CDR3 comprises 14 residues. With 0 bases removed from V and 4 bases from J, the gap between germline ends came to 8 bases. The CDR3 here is CASSLESQGNTIYF. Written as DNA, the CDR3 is TGCGCCAGCAGCTTGGAAAGTCAGGGAAACACCATATATTTT.

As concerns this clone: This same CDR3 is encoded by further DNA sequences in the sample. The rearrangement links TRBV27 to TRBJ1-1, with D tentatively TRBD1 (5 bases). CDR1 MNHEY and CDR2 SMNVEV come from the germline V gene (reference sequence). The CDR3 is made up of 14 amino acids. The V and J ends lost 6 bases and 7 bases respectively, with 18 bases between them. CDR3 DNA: TGTGCCAGCAGCCCAGGGTTGGTGCGGTTTGAAGCTTTCTTT. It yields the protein CASSPGLVRFEAFF.

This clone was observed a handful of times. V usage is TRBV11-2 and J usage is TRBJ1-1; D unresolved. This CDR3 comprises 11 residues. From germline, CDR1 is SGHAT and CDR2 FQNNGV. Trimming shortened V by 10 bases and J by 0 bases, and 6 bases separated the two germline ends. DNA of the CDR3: TGTGCCACTTACTTGAACACTGAAGCTTTCTTT. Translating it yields CATYLNTEAFF.

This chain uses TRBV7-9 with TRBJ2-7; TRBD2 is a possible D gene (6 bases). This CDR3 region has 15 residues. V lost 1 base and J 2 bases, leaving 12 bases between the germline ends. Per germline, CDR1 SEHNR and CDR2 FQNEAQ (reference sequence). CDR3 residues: CASSLVSEGTYEQYF. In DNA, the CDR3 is TGTGCCAGCAGCTTAGTTTCGGAGGGTACCTACGAGCAGTACTTC.

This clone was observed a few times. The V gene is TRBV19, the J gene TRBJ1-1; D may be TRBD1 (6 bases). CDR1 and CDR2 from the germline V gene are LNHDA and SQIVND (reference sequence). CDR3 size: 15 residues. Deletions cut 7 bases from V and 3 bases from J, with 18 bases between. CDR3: CASTLAGGGYTEAFF. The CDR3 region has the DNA TGTGCCAGTACCCTCGCGGGAGGGGGGTACACTGAAGCTTTCTTT.

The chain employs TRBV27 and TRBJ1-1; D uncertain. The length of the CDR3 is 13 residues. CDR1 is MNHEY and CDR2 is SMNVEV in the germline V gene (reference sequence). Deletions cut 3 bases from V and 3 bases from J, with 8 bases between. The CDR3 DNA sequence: TGTGCCAGCAGTTTTGGTGCGGACACTGAAGCTTTCTTT. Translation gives CASSFGADTEAFF.

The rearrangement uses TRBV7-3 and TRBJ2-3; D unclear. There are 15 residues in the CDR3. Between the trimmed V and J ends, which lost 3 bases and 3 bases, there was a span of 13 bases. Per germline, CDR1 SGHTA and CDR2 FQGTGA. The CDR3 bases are TGTGCCAGCAGCTTGGCACTCGGCGGAACAGATACGCAGTATTTT. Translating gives CASSLALGGTDTQYF.